This T cell receptor beta chain was identified in a study of blood T cell repertoires in COVID-19. About the study: COVID-19 samples, acute and convalescent, were from the United States, Italy and Spain. The cDNA or gDNA used as material had been derived from T cells, B-cell-depleted T cells, or PBMCs.

V lost 4 bases and J lost 5; bases outside the gene matches: 8. Germline V lookup: CDR1 MRHNA, CDR2 SNTAGT. The CDR3 is 16 amino acids. Per the authors' pipeline: Using reference gene primer amplification, nucleated cell counts were estimated. The repertoire was sequenced with immunoSEQ multiplex PCR; TCRdb's copy has only in-frame clones and lacks some. The DNA gave D and trimming, while V, J and clone size come from that table. Of fewer than 350,000 clones in the sample, roughly 86% were seen once. The sequence was obtained from a woman in her 50s who had recovered from COVID-19. The V and J genes are TRBV6-4 and TRBJ2-3; 11 bases fit TRBD2. Sequencing was done on a sample of peripheral blood. CDR3 bases: TGTGCCAGCAGTGTAACTAGCGGGAGTACTGGAGATACGCAGTATTTT. It encodes CASSVTSGSTGDTQYF.